The 24 T cell receptor beta chains below come from one sample, sequenced in a study. TCRdb independently ran MiXCR on the RT-PCR reads; one entry per CDR3 protein. The repertoire consists of about 680,000 distinct CDR3 sequences, with 13% to 15% occurring once and the leading ten covering about 3.9%. The material sequenced was memory CD4+ T cells from blood. The receptor set was obtained from a female donor in good health, serving as a healthy control.

This clonotype was seen repeatedly, ten times or more. The chain is built from TRBV10-3 and TRBJ2-2; 7 bases are a match to TRBD1. V trimming: 3 bases; J trimming: 3 bases; junction bases outside the gene matches: 4. The CDR3 runs 15 residues. The V gene's germline CDR1 is ENHRY and CDR2 SYGVKD. This CDR3 is CAISEDRVDTGELFF. DNA of the CDR3: TGTGCCATCAGTGAAGACAGGGTAGACACCGGGGAGCTGTTTTTT.

This clonotype has at least ten counts. V is TRBV27 and J is TRBJ1-2; no definite D call. In germline, CDR1 is MNHEY, CDR2 SMNVEV (reference sequence). There are 16 residues in the CDR3. V lost 5 bases to trimming and J lost 4 bases, with 20 bases between them. The CDR3 sequence: CASSKTSGNHFYGYTF. For the CDR3, the DNA is TGTGCCAGCAGTAAAACCTCCGGGAACCACTTCTATGGCTACACCTTC.

This clonotype was counted a few times. This rearrangement joins TRBV5-8 to TRBJ1-1; 9 nucleotides match TRBD1. Trimming removed 4 bases from V and 3 bases from J; junction bases left unmatched: 7. The CDR3 is 15 residues long. Germline CDR1 reads SGHTS; CDR2 reads YDEGEE. CDR3 coding DNA: TGTGCCAGCAGCGAGGGGTGGACAGGGGACACTGAAGCTTTCTTT. This gives the protein CASSEGWTGDTEAFF.

In its sample, this clonotype was seen a few times. CDR3 DNA: TGTGCCAGCGGACAGGGGGCTCCGAACACTGAAGCTTTCTTT. It yields the protein CASGQGAPNTEAFF. The rearrangement joins TRBV7-2 to TRBJ1-1; 11 bases align to TRBD1. Germline V gene sequence: CDR1 SGHTA, CDR2 FQGNSA. The CDR3 is 14 amino acids. Trimming cost V 8 bases and J 1 base; bases outside gene matches: 3.

The DNA for the CDR3 is TGTGCCAGCAGCTTATTTGGGTTTCGGGACGAGCAGTACTTC. This translates into CASSLFGFRDEQYF. V gene TRBV7-2 combines with J gene TRBJ2-7, with D uncertain. Germline V lookup: CDR1 SGHTA, CDR2 FQGNSA. V lost 2 bases to trimming and J lost 5 bases, with 13 bases between them. The CDR3 is 14 amino acids.

There are a few counts of this clonotype. The rearrangement links TRBV5-1 to TRBJ2-3; no firm D call. The CDR3 sequence is 17 residues long. Germline V gives CDR1 SGHRS, CDR2 YFSETQ. V lost 0 bases and J 3 bases, leaving 17 bases between the germline ends. This CDR3 reads CASSLELAGTGTDTQYF. DNA of the CDR3: TGCGCCAGCAGCTTGGAGCTCGCCGGAACGGGTACAGATACGCAGTATTTT.

At least ten counts were recorded for this clonotype. The chain is built from TRBV20-1 and TRBJ2-5; 13 nucleotides line up with TRBD2. The CDR3 has 17 amino acids. The germline V gene has CDR1 DFQATT and CDR2 SNEGSKA (reference sequence). J was trimmed by 5 bases and V by 6 bases; bases with no gene match: 15. The CDR3 DNA sequence: TGCAGTGCGATCCCCTGGACTAGCGGGAGTACCATGGAGACCCAGTACTTC. Its protein is CSAIPWTSGSTMETQYF.

This rearrangement joins TRBV28 to TRBJ2-7, with D uncertain. The germline V gene has CDR1 MDHEN and CDR2 SYDVKM. Trimming cost V 2 bases and J 3 bases, with 23 bases left between them. The CDR3 covers 18 residues. Here the CDR3 reads CASSLIPDGTHHYYEQYF. In nucleotides, the CDR3 is TGTGCCAGCAGTTTAATCCCGGACGGCACCCACCATTACTACGAGCAGTACTTC.

This clonotype was recorded many times. This chain uses TRBV20-1 with TRBJ1-1; D uncertain. The CDR3 has 11 residues. Germline V gene sequence: CDR1 DFQATT, CDR2 SNEGSKA (reference sequence). V was pared by 5 bases and J by 5 bases, with 9 bases between. The CDR3 is CSAPLETEAFF. For the CDR3, the DNA is TGCAGTGCTCCCCTAGAAACTGAAGCTTTCTTT.

V gene TRBV9 combines with J gene TRBJ1-6; 8 nucleotides match TRBD1. The V and J ends lost 0 bases and 8 bases, in that order; junction bases with no gene match: 4. The CDR3 has 15 residues. In germline, CDR1 is SGDLS, CDR2 YYNGEE. CDR3 DNA: TGTGCCAGCAGCGTAGCGGGACAGGAGTATTCACCCCTCCACTTT. Translation gives CASSVAGQEYSPLHF.

This chain uses TRBV18 with TRBJ2-1; D perhaps matches TRBD2 (6 bases). V was clipped by 0 bases and J by 5 bases, with 14 bases between them. The CDR3 runs to 16 residues. Looked up from germline, CDR1 is KGHSH and CDR2 is LQKENI. The CDR3 here is CASSPPVGRENNEQFF. CDR3 bases: TGTGCCAGCTCACCACCGGTAGGACGGGAGAACAATGAGCAGTTCTTC.

The rearrangement links TRBV7-2 to TRBJ2-7; D perhaps matches TRBD2 (5 bases). This CDR3 has 15 residues. From germline, CDR1 is SGHTA and CDR2 FQGNSA. Trimming stripped 3 bases from V and 1 base from J, with 13 bases between. The CDR3 region is CASSLGRGTSYEQYF. DNA of the CDR3: TGTGCCAGCAGCTTGGGTCGGGGAACTTCCTACGAGCAGTACTTC.

This clonotype was found a few times. This chain connects TRBV18 to TRBJ1-5, with D possibly being TRBD1 (5 bases). The CDR3 loop spans 15 amino acids. Germline V lookup: CDR1 KGHSH, CDR2 LQKENI. Trimming removed 3 bases from V and 9 bases from J, with 18 bases in between. CDR3: CASSPGETDIWPQHF. The DNA for the CDR3 is TGTGCCAGCTCACCTGGGGAGACAGACATTTGGCCCCAGCATTTT.

CDR3 DNA sequence: TGTGCCAGCAGTTACTCCTCGCGGGAGGGCTGGGAGACCCAGTACTTC. This encodes CASSYSSREGWETQYF. The chain uses TRBV6-6 and TRBJ2-5, with 9 nucleotides matching TRBD2. The V gene end was trimmed by 0 bases and the J gene end by 5 bases; junction bases not matched to a gene: 7. The CDR3 is made up of 16 amino acids. The germline CDR1 and CDR2 sequences are MNHNY and SVGAGI (reference sequence).

This clonotype was counted once. The chain has TRBV19 and TRBJ2-7; D is unresolved. Per germline, CDR1 LNHDA and CDR2 SQIVND (reference sequence). V shed 5 bases and J shed 0 bases, with 17 bases lying between them. CDR3 length equals 16 residues. CDR3 amino acids: CASSSWTAMSSYEQYF. The CDR3 DNA sequence: TGTGCCAGTAGTTCGTGGACGGCTATGAGCTCCTACGAGCAGTACTTC.

The chain is built from TRBV4-2 and TRBJ1-5; maybe TRBD1 (5 bases). The germline V gene has CDR1 LGHNA and CDR2 YNFKEQ. Trimming cost V 0 bases and J 6 bases, with 15 bases left between them. CDR3 length: 16 residues. The CDR3 loop reads CASSQDWVGEGQPQHF. For the CDR3, the DNA is TGTGCCAGCAGCCAAGATTGGGTAGGGGAAGGTCAGCCCCAGCATTTT.

In this sample, this clonotype turned up many times. The chain uses TRBV7-7 and TRBJ2-5; TRBD1 might be the D (6 bases). This CDR3 has 16 amino acids. Germline V lookup: CDR1 SSHAT, CDR2 FNYEAQ (reference sequence). Trimming took off 1 base at V and 7 bases at J, with 19 bases between the two ends. CDR3 nucleotides: TGTGCCAGCAGCTTAGGCTCACAGGGCGCCGGTGCGACCCAGTACTTC. Residues: CASSLGSQGAGATQYF.

This clonotype has only a few counts. J is TRBJ2-2 and V is TRBV6-1; 9 positions agree with TRBD1. The CDR3 consists of 18 residues. The J segment lost 1 base and the V segment lost 2 bases, leaving 8 bases of the junction unmatched. Germline V gene data show CDR1 as MNHNS and CDR2 as SASEGT. CDR3 in DNA: TGTGCCAGCAGTGAAAGGACACAGGGGGCCGGGAACACCGGGGAGCTGTTTTTT. Translating it yields CASSERTQGAGNTGELFF.

The CDR3 DNA follows: TGTGCCAGCAGTGATGATCCGGGACTTTATGGCTACACCTTC. Amino acid sequence: CASSDDPGLYGYTF. V is TRBV28 and J is TRBJ1-2, with a tentative D call TRBD1 (5 bases). This CDR3 is 14 amino acids long. Trimming removed 5 bases at V and 5 bases at J, with 15 bases between. Germline loops: CDR1 MDHEN, CDR2 SYDVKM.

This clonotype was observed many times. This chain uses TRBV7-2 with TRBJ2-3; 9 positions agree with TRBD2. Looked up from germline, CDR1 is SGHTA and CDR2 is FQGNSA. The CDR3 length is 14 residues. Losses at the gene ends were 5 bases for V and 3 bases for J; bases not matched to a gene: 3. CDR3 sequence reads: CASSLGLATDTQYF. CDR3 in DNA: TGTGCCAGCAGCCTCGGACTAGCGACAGATACGCAGTATTTT.

This clonotype was seen more than once but under ten times. CDR3 DNA sequence: TGCAGTGCCGGGGGTAGCGGGAGTTTGATGGGGTTCTTC. This codes for CSAGGSGSLMGFF. The chain has TRBV20-1 and TRBJ2-1; 9 bases are shared with TRBD2. The CDR3 has 13 residues. Germline V lookup: CDR1 DFQATT, CDR2 SNEGSKA (reference sequence). V trimming: 6 bases; J trimming: 15 bases; junction bases outside the gene matches: 15.

This clonotype was detected only a few times. This chain connects TRBV12-3 or TRBV12-4 to TRBJ2-3; D is undetermined. V was trimmed by 10 bases and J by 0 bases, leaving 11 bases between them. CDR3 length: 13 residues. Written as DNA, the CDR3 is TGTGCCACCAGGTACAGTAGCACAGATACGCAGTATTTT. Translated, it gives CATRYSSTDTQYF.

The J gene is TRBJ2-1, the V gene TRBV20-1; D may correspond to TRBD1 or TRBD2 (5 bases each). CDR1 DFQATT and CDR2 SNEGSKA come from the germline V gene (reference sequence). The CDR3 has 16 residues. V lost 2 bases and J 0 bases, leaving 14 bases between the germline ends. Here the CDR3 DNA reads TGCAGTGCTAGATCGCCGGGACCACACTCCTACAATGAGCAGTTCTTC. Translating it yields CSARSPGPHSYNEQFF.

This clonotype was counted a few times. The V call is TRBV15, the J call TRBJ1-5; D possibly corresponds to TRBD1 (6 bases). V shed 0 bases and J shed 5 bases, with 11 bases lying between them. The CDR3 consists of 15 residues. The V gene's germline CDR1 is LNHNV and CDR2 YYDKDF (reference sequence). The DNA of the CDR3 is TGTGCCACCAGCAGAGACATGGGGGCCCATCAGCCCCAGCATTTT. Amino acids: CATSRDMGAHQPQHF.